This TCR beta chain was captured by sequencing in a study of T-cell memory formation after mild COVID-19. A few counts support this clonotype. The TCR alpha and TCR beta cDNA libraries, bearing sample barcodes and UMIs, were generated by 5'RACE using constant-segment primers. One entry per CDR3 protein results from TCRdb running MiXCR on the 5' RACE reads. This table has some 300,000 distinct CDR3 sequences, about 20% appearing once. The ends were cut back, 1 base at V and 4 bases at J, with 13 bases in the middle. This CDR3 spans 14 amino acids. Germline V gives CDR1 DFQATT, CDR2 SNEGSKA (reference sequence).

The J gene is TRBJ1-2, the V gene TRBV20-1; D is unclear. Material: PBMCs or a T cell subset sorted from them (not recorded which). This clonotype originated in a man aged 18 to 30 who had mild COVID-19 (a few samples of this study predate the infection). Cell type and time point are not known. The CDR3 nucleotides read TGCAGTGCTAGAGTTGCGACAACTACCTATGGCTACACCTTC. Its translation is CSARVATTTYGYTF.